Following are 13 T cell receptor beta chains from one sample sequenced in a study of blood T cells in healthy people across ages. Using a J-beta primer mix together with a sample-barcoded 5' primer, a second PCR was run for roughly 7 to 11 cycles. From the 5' RACE reads, TCRdb called clonotypes with MiXCR, one entry per CDR3 protein. The sample shows some 1.5 million distinct CDR3 sequences, roughly 30% of them seen only once. The sequenced material came from blood. The source is a woman in her thirties in good health.

Concerning this clonotype: The CDR3 carries no conserved terminal phenylalanine or tryptophan, so it likely arises from a read error. CDR3 region: CASSPGQGWSYNSPLHC. The CDR3 coding sequence is TGCGCCAGCAGCCCCGGACAGGGTTGGTCCTATAATTCACCCCTCCACTGT. The J gene is TRBJ1-6, the V gene TRBV5-1; 8 positions agree with TRBD1. This CDR3 spans 17 amino acids. Unmatched junction bases numbered 7, after V lost 4 bases and J lost 1 base. In germline, CDR1 is SGHRS, CDR2 YFSETQ.

The chain couples TRBV11-2 to TRBJ1-1; maybe TRBD1 (5 bases). Germline assignment: CDR1 SGHAT and CDR2 FQNNGV. The V end lost 4 bases, the J end lost 5 bases, and 14 bases lay between the germline ends. The CDR3 length is 14 residues. The DNA for the CDR3 is TGTGCCAGCAGCTCCAGGGACTATCTTACTGAAGCTTTCTTT. It codes for CASSSRDYLTEAFF.

This clonotype was found a few times. The V call is TRBV9, the J call TRBJ2-3; TRBD1 matches 7 bases. Germline V gene sequence: CDR1 SGDLS, CDR2 YYNGEE. Unmatched junction bases numbered 5, after V lost 4 bases and J lost 3 bases. The CDR3 consists of 14 residues. DNA of the CDR3: TGTGCCAGCAGCATCGGGACAGCTACAGATACGCAGTATTTT. It translates to CASSIGTATDTQYF.

This clonotype appeared a single time. CDR3 region: CASSLNVMDYTF. The CDR3 nucleotides read TGTGCCAGCAGTTTAAACGTTATGGACTACACCTTC. The V gene is TRBV28, the J gene TRBJ1-2; D is uncertain. The germline V gene encodes CDR1 MDHEN and CDR2 SYDVKM. V lost 2 bases and J lost 10, with 11 bases in between. The CDR3 runs 12 residues.

This clonotype was counted ten times or more. This chain joins TRBV5-5 and TRBJ2-7, with D uncertain. The V end was cut by 4 bases, the J end by 1 base, with 12 bases between. CDR1 SGHKS and CDR2 YYEKEE come from the germline V gene (reference sequence). This CDR3 spans 14 amino acids. CDR3 amino acids: CASSNYTRSYEQYF. DNA for the CDR3: TGTGCCAGCAGCAATTATACCCGTTCCTACGAGCAGTACTTC.

The gene calls are TRBV14 and TRBJ1-2; D gene uncertain. V was trimmed by 4 bases and J by 8 bases, leaving 17 bases between them. Per the germline V gene, CDR1 is SGHDN and CDR2 is FVKESK. The CDR3 sequence is 14 residues long. The CDR3 DNA is TGTGCCAGCAGCCGTGATGGGGTCTTGTACGGCTACACCTTC. This encodes CASSRDGVLYGYTF. Based on the CDR3 plus reference TRBV14 and TRBJ1-2, the full variable domain is EAGVTQFPSHSVIEKGQTVTLRCDPISGHDNLYWYRRVMGKEIKFLLHFVKESKQDESGMPNNRFLAERTGGTYSTLKVQPAELEDSGVYFCASSRDGVLYGYTFGSGTRLTVV.

This clonotype has just a few counts. The chain couples TRBV20-1 to TRBJ1-2, with a weak D call TRBD1 (5 bases). Germline values: CDR1 DFQATT, CDR2 SNEGSKA (reference sequence). V was trimmed by 4 bases and J by 8 bases, leaving 20 bases between them. This CDR3 spans 14 amino acids. CDR3 in amino acids: CSAIAGRGGAGYTF. As DNA, the CDR3 is TGCAGTGCTATAGCAGGGCGGGGGGGAGCCGGCTACACCTTC.

This rearrangement joins TRBV6-5 to TRBJ2-6, with 7 bases matching TRBD1. Germline CDR1 reads MNHEY; CDR2 reads SVGAGI. The J segment lost 2 bases and the V segment lost 7 bases, leaving 2 bases of the junction unmatched. The CDR3 consists of 14 residues. In DNA, the CDR3 is TGTGCCAGCAAACAGGGGACTGGGGCCAACGTCCTGACTTTC. Residues: CASKQGTGANVLTF.

To note about this clonotype: This may be a read error, as it is one base from a much larger clone. V gene TRBV5-1 combines with J gene TRBJ2-1; unclear D gene. Germline-derived CDR1 and CDR2 are SGHRS and YFSETQ. V was pared by 6 bases and J by 4 bases, with 20 bases between. The CDR3 has 16 residues. CDR3: CASILTGSTIYNEQFF. CDR3 sequence (DNA): TGCGCCAGCATCCTGACGGGCTCCACAATTTACAATGAGCAGTTCTTC.

The chain carries TRBV5-1 and TRBJ2-6; maybe TRBD2 (5 bases). V dropped 1 base and J dropped 0 bases, with 14 bases sitting between them. The germline V gene encodes CDR1 SGHRS and CDR2 YFSETQ. The CDR3 totals 18 residues. CDR3 in amino acids: CASSLRGLGGSGANVLTF. The CDR3 nucleotides read TGCGCCAGCAGCTTGAGAGGGTTAGGCGGCTCTGGGGCCAACGTCCTGACTTTC.

The rearrangement joins TRBV6-4 to TRBJ2-1; D call uncertain. V lost 3 bases and J 4 bases, leaving 19 bases between the germline ends. Per the germline V gene, CDR1 is MRHNA and CDR2 is SNTAGT. This CDR3 comprises 17 residues. This CDR3 reads CASSDGFGPKAYNEQFF. The DNA for the CDR3 is TGTGCCAGCAGTGATGGTTTCGGGCCGAAAGCGTACAATGAGCAGTTCTTC.

This chain connects TRBV2 to TRBJ2-4; D is uncertain. Trimming cost V 4 bases and J 0 bases, with 13 bases left between them. Germline V gives CDR1 SNHLY, CDR2 FYNNEI. This CDR3 has 16 amino acids. CDR3 in amino acids: CASSARLELAKNIQYF. CDR3 sequence (DNA): TGTGCCAGCAGTGCGAGGCTAGAGTTAGCCAAAAACATTCAGTACTTC.

For this clonotype: Germline is not matched at one junction end, which may reflect a read error. The genes are TRBV12-3 or TRBV12-4 and TRBJ2-1; 14 bases match TRBD2. The CDR3 sequence is 16 residues long. CDR3 amino acids: CAISSSGTSGSNEQFF. The DNA for the CDR3 is TGTGCCATCAGTTCATCCGGGACTAGCGGGAGCAATGAGCAGTTCTTC.